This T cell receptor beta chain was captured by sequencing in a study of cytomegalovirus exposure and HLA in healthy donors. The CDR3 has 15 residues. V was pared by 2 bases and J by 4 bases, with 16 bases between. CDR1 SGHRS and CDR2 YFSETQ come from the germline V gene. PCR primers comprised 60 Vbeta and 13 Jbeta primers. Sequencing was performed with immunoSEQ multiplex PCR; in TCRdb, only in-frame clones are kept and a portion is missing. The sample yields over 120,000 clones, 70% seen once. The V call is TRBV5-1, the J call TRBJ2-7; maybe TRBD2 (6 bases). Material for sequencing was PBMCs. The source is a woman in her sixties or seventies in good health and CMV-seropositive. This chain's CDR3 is CASSLGPSVTYEQYF. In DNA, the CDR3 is TGCGCCAGCAGCTTAGGTCCTAGCGTAACTTACGAGCAGTACTTC.